This T cell receptor (beta chain) was recorded in a study of T cell repertoires in ileal Crohn's disease (dated by TCRdb to between 2018 and 2021). The study in broad terms: At the time of surgery, around 38% of patients were active smokers, and the median duration of disease was roughly 8.3 years. Postoperative therapy was given to about half of the patients, with thiopurines administered to roughly twelve patients and anti-TNF agents administered to 18 patients. A total of roughly 170 mucosal samples from approximately 57 patients were sequenced, with samples obtained at several locations on the surgical specimen and at postoperative endoscopy. The TCR repertoire was analysed in about 50 patients with Crohn's disease drawn from a prospective multicentre cohort. Every patient underwent surgery because of a complication, which was stricturing disease in roughly 60% of cases and penetrating disease in approximately 40%. Endoscopic postoperative recurrence was defined as a Rutgeerts score above i0. The study was conducted in parallel with a multicentre cohort built to find predictors of early endoscopic recurrence after ileocolonic resection. The M6 samples were biopsies of the neoterminal ileum collected during postoperative colonoscopy.

CDR1 and CDR2, per the germline V gene, are MGHRA and YSYEKL. CDR3 length: 17 amino acids, cysteine to phenylalanine. Only CDR3 DNA is held: 51 bases, read in frame from base 1. V and J are trimmed by 1 base and 1 base, and the gene matches miss 9 bases of the junction. For commercial TCRB immunosequencing, approximately 460 nanograms of biopsy DNA were submitted for each sample. Adaptive Biotechnology amplified the CDR3 regions from genomic DNA with a two-step multiplex PCR designed to control amplification bias. The first PCR used primers for every V and J gene segment; the second PCR added barcodes and Illumina adapters. CDR3 libraries were sequenced on an Illumina instrument. In the original analysis: The analysis used both the pipelines supplied by the vendor and custom analysis of the raw data in R/Bioconductor with R version 3.3.0. Clonality, ranging from 0 to 1, was calculated as the inverse of the normalised Shannon entropy of all productive clones. High-frequency clones were defined as the share of the repertoire occupied by the top 100 clones, with only clones passing a 95% confidence test being retained. Overlap between samples was measured with the Morisita-Horn index, while repertoire diversity was measured with the Simpson index. This is the immuneACCESS table as TCRdb keeps it, with only in-frame sequences that have V and J called. A part of the clones is gone; compared with another copy, unresolved V genes explain less than half, and the rest is unexplained. Clone size and the V and J calls come from that table; the DNA yielded D and trimming. Present in this sample are more than 10,000 clones, around 72% of which were seen just once. Over 13% of the sample lies in the top ten.

The sample's time point label is to be understood as: neoterminal ileum biopsy at postoperative endoscopy, about 6 months after surgery. To be eligible, patients had to be adults with ileal or ileocolonic Crohn's disease and an indication for ileocolonic resection. Whole ileal mucosal biopsies were stored frozen at -80°C before DNA extraction. Genomic DNA was isolated from frozen whole biopsies using a TRizol-based method, and the DNA was quantified with a NanoDrop 2000 spectrophotometer. Turning to this clone: This receptor's antigen is unknown. One base away there is no much larger clone; base qualities are not given.

Here is what the overall study found, with its caveats: Compared with CD4 T cells, sorted CD8 T cells contained more high-frequency clones, which suggests that the mucosal expansions were mostly CD8. Only a subgroup of patients, of unstated size, had mucosal CD4 and CD8 T cells sorted and sequenced. Compared with non-smokers, patients who were active smokers at surgery showed a significantly higher proportion of clonal expansions (25.9% vs 17.9%, p=0.02). Higher percentages of high-frequency clones at the time of surgery were linked to endoscopic recurrence, and every patient with clonality above 26.8% (18/57) had recurrence. Postoperative endoscopy timing varied within the first year after surgery, with a median delay of around seven months.

The chain uses TRBV4-1 and TRBJ1-1, with 7 central nucleotides matching TRBD1. Material for sequencing was ileal tissue. The receptor's source is an adult with Crohn's disease. The CDR3 region: CASSQGITGARNTEAFF. The nucleotide sequence reads as follows: TGCGCCAGCAGCCAAGGGATAACAGGGGCTCGGAACACTGAAGCTTTCTTT.